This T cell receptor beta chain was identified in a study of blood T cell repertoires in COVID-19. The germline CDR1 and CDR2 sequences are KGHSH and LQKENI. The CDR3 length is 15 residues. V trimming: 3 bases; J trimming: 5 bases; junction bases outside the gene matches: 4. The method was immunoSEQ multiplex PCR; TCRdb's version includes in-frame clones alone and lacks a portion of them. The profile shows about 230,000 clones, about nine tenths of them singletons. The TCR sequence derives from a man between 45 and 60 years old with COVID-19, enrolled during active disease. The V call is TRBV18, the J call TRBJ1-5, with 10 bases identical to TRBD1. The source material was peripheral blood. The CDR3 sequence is CASSPSGTGDQPQHF. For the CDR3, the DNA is TGTGCCAGCTCACCGAGCGGGACAGGGGATCAGCCCCAGCATTTT. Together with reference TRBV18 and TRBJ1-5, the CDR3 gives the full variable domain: NAGVMQNPRHLVRRRGQEARLRCSPMKGHSHVYWYRQLPEEGLKFMVYLQKENIIDESGMPKERFSAEFPKEGPSILRIQQVVRGDSAAYFCASSPSGTGDQPQHFGDGTRLSIL.